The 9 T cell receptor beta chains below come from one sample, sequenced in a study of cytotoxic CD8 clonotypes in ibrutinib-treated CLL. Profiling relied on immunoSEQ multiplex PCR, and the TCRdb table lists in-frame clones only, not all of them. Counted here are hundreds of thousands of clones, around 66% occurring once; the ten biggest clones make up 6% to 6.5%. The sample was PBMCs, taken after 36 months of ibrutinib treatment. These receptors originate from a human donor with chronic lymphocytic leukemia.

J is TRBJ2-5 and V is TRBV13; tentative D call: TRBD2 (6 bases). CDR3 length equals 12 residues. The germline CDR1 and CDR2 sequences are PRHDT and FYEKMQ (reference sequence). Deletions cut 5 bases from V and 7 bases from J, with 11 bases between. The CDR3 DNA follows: TGTGCCAGCAGCATCATGGAGGGGACCCAGTACTTC. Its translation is CASSIMEGTQYF.

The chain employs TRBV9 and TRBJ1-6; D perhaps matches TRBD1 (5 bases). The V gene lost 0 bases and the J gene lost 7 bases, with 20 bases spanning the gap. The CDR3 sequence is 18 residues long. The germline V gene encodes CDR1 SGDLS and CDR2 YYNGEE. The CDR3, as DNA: TGTGCCAGCAGCGTAGGAGGAATGGGGCAAAATGGAAATTCACCCCTCCACTTT. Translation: CASSVGGMGQNGNSPLHF.

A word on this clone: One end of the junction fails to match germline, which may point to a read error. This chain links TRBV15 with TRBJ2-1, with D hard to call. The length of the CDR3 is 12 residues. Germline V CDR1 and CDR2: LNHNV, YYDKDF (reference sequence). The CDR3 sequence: CATSRAGLKWIF. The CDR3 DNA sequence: TGTGCCACCAGCAGAGCGGGTTTAAAATGGATCTTC. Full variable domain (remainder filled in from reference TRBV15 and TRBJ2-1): DAMVIQNPRYQVTQFGKPVTLSCSQTLNHNVMYWYQQKSSQAPKLLFHYYDKDFNNEADTPDNFQSRRPNTSFCFLDIRSPGLGDTAMYLCATSRAGLKWIFGPGTRLTVL.

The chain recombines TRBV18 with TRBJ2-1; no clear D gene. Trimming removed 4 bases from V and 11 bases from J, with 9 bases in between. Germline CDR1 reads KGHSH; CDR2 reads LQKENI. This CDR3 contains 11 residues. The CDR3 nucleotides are TGTGCCAGCTCACTTTCCGACCAGCAGTTCTTC. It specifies CASSLSDQQFF.

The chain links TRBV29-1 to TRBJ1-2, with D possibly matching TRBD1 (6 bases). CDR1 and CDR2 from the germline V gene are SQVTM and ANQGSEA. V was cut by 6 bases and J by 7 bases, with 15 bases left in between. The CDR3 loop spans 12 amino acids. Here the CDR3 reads CSVRGGEGGYTF. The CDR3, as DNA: TGCAGCGTCCGCGGGGGCGAGGGTGGCTACACCTTC.

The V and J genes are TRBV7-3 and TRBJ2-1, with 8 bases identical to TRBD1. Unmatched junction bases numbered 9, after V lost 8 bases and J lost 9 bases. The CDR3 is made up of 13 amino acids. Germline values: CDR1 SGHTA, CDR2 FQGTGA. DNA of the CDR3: TGTGCCAGCTCACGGACAGGGATGGGTGAGCAGTTCTTC. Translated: CASSRTGMGEQFF.

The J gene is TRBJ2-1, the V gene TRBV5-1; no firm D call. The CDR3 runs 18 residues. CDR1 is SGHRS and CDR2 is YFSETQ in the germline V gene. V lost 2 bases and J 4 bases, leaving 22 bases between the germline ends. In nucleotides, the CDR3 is TGCGCCAGCAGCTTCTGGTCACCCGCTAGGGAATATTACAATGAGCAGTTCTTC. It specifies CASSFWSPAREYYNEQFF.

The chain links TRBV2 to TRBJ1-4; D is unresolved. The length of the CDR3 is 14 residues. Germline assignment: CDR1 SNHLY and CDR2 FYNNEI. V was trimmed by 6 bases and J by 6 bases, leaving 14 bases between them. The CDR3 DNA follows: TGTGCCAGCAGGCTCAGTCATCCCGATGAAAAACTGTTTTTT. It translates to CASRLSHPDEKLFF.

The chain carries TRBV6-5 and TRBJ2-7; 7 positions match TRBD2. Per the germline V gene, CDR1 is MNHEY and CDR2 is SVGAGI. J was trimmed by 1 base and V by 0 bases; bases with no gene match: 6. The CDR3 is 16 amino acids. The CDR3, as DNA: TGTGCCAGCAGTTACTCTGCGGGGGTGGGATCCTACGAGCAGTACTTC. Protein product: CASSYSAGVGSYEQYF.